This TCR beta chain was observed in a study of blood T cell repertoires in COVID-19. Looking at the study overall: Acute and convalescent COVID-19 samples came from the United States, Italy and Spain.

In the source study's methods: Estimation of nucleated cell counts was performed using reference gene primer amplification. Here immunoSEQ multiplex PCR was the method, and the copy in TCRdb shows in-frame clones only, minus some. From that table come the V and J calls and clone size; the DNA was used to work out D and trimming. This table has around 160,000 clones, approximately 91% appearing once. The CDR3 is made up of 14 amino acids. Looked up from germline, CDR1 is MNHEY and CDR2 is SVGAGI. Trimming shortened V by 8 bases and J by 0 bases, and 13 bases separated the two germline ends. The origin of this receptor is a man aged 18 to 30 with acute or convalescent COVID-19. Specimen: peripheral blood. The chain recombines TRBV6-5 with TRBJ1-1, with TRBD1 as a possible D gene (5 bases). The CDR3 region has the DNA TGTGCCAGCCAGGCAGGGAGGATGAACACTGAAGCTTTCTTT. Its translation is CASQAGRMNTEAFF.